The 10 T cell receptor beta chains below were found in one sample sequenced in a study of CD8 T cells in ankylosing spondylitis. TCRdb re-called the 5' RACE reads through MiXCR, storing one row per CDR3 protein. The table has about 150,000 distinct CDR3 sequences, roughly 44% seen once. The sequenced sample was synovial fluid, either unsorted or a sorted T cell fraction (not recorded which). The origin of the receptors is a male donor with ankylosing spondylitis.

The chain is built from TRBV7-3 and TRBJ2-7, with TRBD2 identical over 7 bases. CDR1 is SGHTA, CDR2 FQGTGA, per germline. The ends lost 0 bases at V and 1 base at J; junction bases unmatched: 9. The CDR3 consists of 17 residues. CDR3 in amino acids: CASSLTGGGRPSYEQYF. The CDR3 DNA reads as TGTGCCAGCAGCTTAACAGGCGGGGGACGACCTTCCTACGAGCAGTACTTC.

This chain joins TRBV7-2 and TRBJ2-5; unclear D gene. V gave up 0 bases and J gave up 0 bases, with 2 bases separating them. CDR3 size: 13 residues. CDR1 is SGHTA, CDR2 FQGNSA, per germline. This CDR3 reads CASSLANQETQYF. The CDR3 DNA reads as TGTGCCAGCAGCTTAGCCAACCAAGAGACCCAGTACTTC. The full variable domain, its missing parts supplied by reference TRBV7-2 and TRBJ2-5, is GAGVSQSPSNKVTEKGKDVELRCDPISGHTALYWYRQSLGQGLEFLIYFQGNSAPDKSGLPSDRFSAERTGGSVSTLTIQRTQQEDSAVYLCASSLANQETQYFGPGTRLLVL.

The chain combines TRBV6-1 with TRBJ1-5; no definite D call. The V end lost 4 bases, the J end lost 6 bases, and 10 bases lay between the germline ends. The CDR3 has 13 amino acids. Germline loops: CDR1 MNHNS, CDR2 SASEGT. CDR3 in amino acids: CASSAGSVQPQHF. In DNA, the CDR3 is TGTGCCAGCAGTGCGGGGTCGGTTCAGCCCCAGCATTTT.

This clonotype was found a few times. This chain joins TRBV28 and TRBJ1-5; D is possibly TRBD1 (6 bases). V was trimmed by 3 bases and J by 4 bases, leaving 13 bases between them. The germline V gene has CDR1 MDHEN and CDR2 SYDVKM. The CDR3 runs 15 residues. CDR3: CASSFGQGINQPQHF. In nucleotides, the CDR3 is TGTGCCAGCAGTTTCGGGCAGGGGATAAATCAGCCCCAGCATTTT.

A few counts support this clonotype. The V and J genes are TRBV7-9 and TRBJ1-5, with D possibly matching TRBD1 (5 bases). V lost 2 bases and J lost 2, with 13 bases in between. There are 16 residues in the CDR3. Germline V gene sequence: CDR1 SEHNR, CDR2 FQNEAQ (reference sequence). The CDR3 DNA reads TGTGCCAGCAGCTTATCGGGGACGGCCGGCAATCAGCCCCAGCATTTT. Its protein product is CASSLSGTAGNQPQHF.

This clonotype came up a few times. V is TRBV5-1 and J is TRBJ2-1; TRBD2 matches 10 bases. This CDR3 region has 20 residues. V lost 5 bases and J lost 2; bases outside the gene matches: 19. CDR1 is SGHRS, CDR2 YFSETQ, per germline. The CDR3 loop is CASRPIPVAGGPIPYNEQFF. The CDR3 DNA sequence: TGCGCCAGCAGGCCCATCCCGGTAGCGGGAGGCCCCATACCCTACAATGAGCAGTTCTTC.

This clonotype was observed at least ten times. V usage is TRBV6-2 or TRBV6-3 and J usage is TRBJ1-1, with 7 nucleotides matching TRBD1. CDR1 and CDR2 (germline): MNHEY, SVGEGT. V lost 6 bases to trimming and J lost 6 bases; unmatched junction nucleotides: 13. The CDR3 length is 15 residues. The CDR3 here is CASSGTVKFGAEAFF. In DNA, the CDR3 is TGTGCCAGCAGCGGGACAGTCAAATTCGGCGCTGAAGCTTTCTTT.

The chain joins TRBV5-1 to TRBJ2-7; TRBD2 agrees at 8 bases. Germline V gene sequence: CDR1 SGHRS, CDR2 YFSETQ. Trimming cost V 2 bases and J 8 bases; bases outside gene matches: 9. This CDR3 is 14 amino acids long. DNA for the CDR3: TGCGCCAGCAGCTTAGGCGGGGGGCCCTGGAAGCAGTACTTC. This translates into CASSLGGGPWKQYF.

The J gene is TRBJ1-4, the V gene TRBV4-1; D remains ambiguous. V lost 0 bases and J lost 5, with 19 bases in between. CDR1 and CDR2 from the germline V gene are MGHRA and YSYEKL. This CDR3 contains 18 residues. In DNA, the CDR3 is TGCGCCAGCAGCCAAGACCGCCTGACGATGGCTTGGAATGAAAAACTGTTTTTT. Amino acid sequence: CASSQDRLTMAWNEKLFF.

This chain uses TRBV12-3 or TRBV12-4 with TRBJ1-1, with D uncertain. The CDR3 consists of 11 residues. V was pared by 3 bases and J by 6 bases, with 5 bases between. CDR3 sequence reads: CASSFGAEAFF. As DNA, the CDR3 is TGTGCCAGCAGTTTCGGAGCTGAAGCTTTCTTT.